This T cell receptor beta chain stems from a study of T cells in tuberculosis. Overall study findings and caveats: Active tuberculosis patients had shorter CDR3-alpha; the beta difference was nonsignificant. A GMM-specific repertoire classifier reached roughly 90% accuracy, AUROC approximately 0.9. Active tuberculosis alpha repertoires lay closer to GMM-specific TCRs than controls'.

Method: immunoSEQ multiplex PCR; TCRdb's copy keeps in-frame clones and lacks some. Found here are 37,000 or so clones, almost 95% of them singletons; the top ten hold 9% to 14%. Unsorted cryopreserved PBMC were sequenced, averaging around 100,000 T cells per clinical donor. Worth noting for this clone: Antigen: not known.

Material for sequencing was PBMCs. The TCR originated in a donor aged 10-35 years with latent tuberculosis or without tuberculosis infection. Some clones in this sample may be carry-over from other donors' samples.

The CDR3 DNA sequence: TGCGCCAGCAGCTTGGGAGGCGGCCCCGCTACCGGCACTGAAGCTTTCTTT. The encoded protein is CASSLGGGPATGTEAFF. The chain is built from TRBV5-1 and TRBJ1-1; D gene uncertain. Looked up from germline, CDR1 is SGHRS and CDR2 is YFSETQ. Trimming took 0 bases from V and 4 from J, leaving 19 bases between them. The CDR3 length is 17 residues.